Listed below are T cell receptor beta chains from one sample, sequenced in a study of identical twins. MiXCR, applied by TCRdb to the 5' RACE reads, yields one record per CDR3 protein. Among some 440,000 distinct CDR3 sequences listed, approximately 24% were seen once. The same specimen was also included in a second study, on T cells expressing NK-cell markers.

The sequenced sample consisted of CD4+ T cells sorted from blood. The source of these receptors is a woman younger than 30 in good health. Each CDR3 is given with its conserved first and last residue. The D gene is left open where the match is weak. The size of a clone is reported for some rows only, either as once, few or many, or as a class for expanded clones.

. many TRBJ2-1 TRBV14 CASSTRNEQFF TGTGCCAGCAGCACCCGCAATGAGCAGTTCTTC
. . TRBJ2-2 TRBV11-2 CASSLDRMWGELFF TGTGCCAGCAGCTTAGACAGGATGTGGGGGGAGCTGTTTTTT
. . TRBJ2-1 TRBV6-5 CASSYTNPGTPNEQFF TGTGCCAGCAGTTACACAAATCCCGGGACCCCCAATGAGCAGTTCTTC
TRBD1 few TRBJ1-1 TRBV6-1 CASRPTGSNTEAFF TGTGCCAGCAGGCCGACAGGGTCGAACACTGAAGCTTTCTTT
TRBD1 . TRBJ2-7 TRBV10-2 CASRATGIVYEQYF TGCGCCAGCAGAGCGACAGGGATAGTCTACGAGCAGTACTTC
. many TRBJ2-5 TRBV5-1 CASSIGAAGQETQYF TGCGCCAGCAGCATCGGGGCGGCGGGGCAAGAGACCCAGTACTTC
TRBD2 few TRBJ2-1 TRBV7-2 CASSLVMGLAQFF TGTGCCAGCAGCTTAGTTATGGGACTAGCCCAGTTCTTC
TRBD2 . TRBJ2-1 TRBV5-1 CASSLFVSGGHSYNEQFF TGCGCCAGCAGCTTGTTTGTAAGCGGGGGGCACTCCTACAATGAGCAGTTCTTC
. few TRBJ2-3 TRBV20-1 CSARPGGTDTQYF TGCAGTGCTAGGCCGGGGGGCACAGATACGCAGTATTTT
. . TRBJ1-1 TRBV29-1 CSGTDLEAFF TGCAGCGGGACCGACCTTGAAGCTTTCTTT
TRBD1 . TRBJ1-1 TRBV5-6 CASSLTGGVNTEAFF TGTGCCAGCAGCTTGACAGGGGGGGTGAACACTGAAGCTTTCTTT
. . TRBJ2-5 TRBV18 CASSLSRGETQYF TGTGCCAGCTCACTTAGCAGGGGAGAGACCCAGTACTTC
. . TRBJ1-1 TRBV14 CASSARWRGEAFF TGTGCCAGCAGCGCCCGATGGAGGGGTGAAGCTTTCTTT
TRBD2 few TRBJ2-1 TRBV5-1 CASSLVAGYDNEQFF TGCGCCAGCAGCTTGGTAGCGGGATACGACAATGAGCAGTTCTTC
TRBD2 . TRBJ2-1 TRBV11-2 CASSPRSPGGSSAYNEQFF TGTGCCAGCAGCCCCAGGTCGCCGGGGGGGTCTAGCGCCTACAATGAGCAGTTCTTC
. . TRBJ2-7 TRBV9 CASSPPDREHEQYF TGTGCCAGCAGCCCCCCAGACCGTGAACACGAGCAGTACTTC
. few TRBJ1-2 TRBV3-1 CASSQFEDGYTF TGTGCCAGCAGCCAATTTGAGGATGGCTACACCTTC
TRBD2 . TRBJ2-1 TRBV29-1 CSVDGTRRDEQFF TGCAGCGTAGATGGGACTAGAAGGGATGAGCAGTTCTTC
. few TRBJ1-1 TRBV20-1 CSARGWGVGTEAFF TGCAGTGCTAGGGGGTGGGGGGTTGGAACTGAAGCTTTCTTT
TRBD1 few TRBJ1-6 TRBV3-1 CASSHGTANSPLHF TGTGCCAGCAGCCACGGGACAGCGAATTCACCCCTCCACTTT
TRBD1 . TRBJ2-7 TRBV6-2/TRBV6-3 CASSYSLRAGGRHEQYF TGTGCCAGCAGTTACTCTCTCAGGGCAGGGGGCCGTCACGAGCAGTACTTC
. few TRBJ1-4 TRBV2 CASRAVRGAEKLFF TGTGCCAGCAGGGCCGTCCGGGGGGCTGAAAAACTGTTTTTT
. . TRBJ2-4 TRBV6-5 CASSYSGPLLAKNIQYF TGTGCCAGCAGTTACTCTGGGCCATTGCTGGCCAAAAACATTCAGTACTTC